This T cell receptor beta chain stems from a study of blood T cell repertoires in COVID-19. Study information: Samples taken during acute and convalescent COVID-19 were collected in the United States, Italy and Spain.

The V and J ends lost 6 bases and 1 base respectively, with 9 bases between them. CDR1 KGHSH and CDR2 LQKENI come from the germline V gene. The CDR3 is made up of 13 amino acids. This clone was detected a few times. Authors' methods: Nucleated cell number was recorded as an estimate derived from reference gene primer amplification. Method: immunoSEQ multiplex PCR; TCRdb's copy keeps in-frame clones and lacks some. V, J and clone size derive from that table, while D and trimming were established from the DNA sequence. The sample carries 35,000 to 50,000 clones, about 79% recorded once. The chain links TRBV18 to TRBJ2-5; D is unresolved. The clonotype originates from a human donor with acute or convalescent COVID-19. The donor label of this sample is uncertain. The specimen was peripheral blood. DNA of the CDR3: TGTGCCAGCTCCCTAGACCTCCAAGAGACCCAGTACTTC. Its protein product is CASSLDLQETQYF.